Given below is one TCR delta chain in context. A far larger clone is one base from this, pointing to a likely read error. This sample stems from a study of gamma-delta T cells after stem cell transplantation. TCRdb reapplied CATT to the RT-PCR reads. The table records 1,500 to 2,000 delta-chain clones, approximately 20% of them present only once. V shed 0 bases and J 0 bases; nucleotides not matched to a gene: 16. The CDR3 contains 21 residues. Germline V gene sequence: CDR1 GEAIGNYY, CDR2 EKD. Sample: gamma-delta T cells. This sequence originates from a human donor. It is not recorded whose cells these are; they may come from a transplant donor. The chain carries TRDV2 and TRDJ1; TRDD3 aligns across 12 bases. The CDR3 protein is CACDTVKLLGDTGENTDKLIF. Here the CDR3 DNA reads TGTGCCTGTGACACCGTTAAACTTCTGGGGGATACGGGAGAGAACACCGATAAACTCATCTTT.